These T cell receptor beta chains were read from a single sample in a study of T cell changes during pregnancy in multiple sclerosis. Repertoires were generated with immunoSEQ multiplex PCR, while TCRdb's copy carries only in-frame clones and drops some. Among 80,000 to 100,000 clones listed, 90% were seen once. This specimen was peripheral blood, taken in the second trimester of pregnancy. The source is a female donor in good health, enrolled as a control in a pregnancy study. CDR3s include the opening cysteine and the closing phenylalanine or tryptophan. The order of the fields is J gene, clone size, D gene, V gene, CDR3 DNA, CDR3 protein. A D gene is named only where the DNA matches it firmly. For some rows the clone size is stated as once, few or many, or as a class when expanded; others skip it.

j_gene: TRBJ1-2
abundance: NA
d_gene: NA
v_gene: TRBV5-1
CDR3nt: TGCGCCAGCAGCTTGGGACATAACTATGGCTACACCTTC
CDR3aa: CASSLGHNYGYTF

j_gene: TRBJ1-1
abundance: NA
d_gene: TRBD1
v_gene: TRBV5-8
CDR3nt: TGTGCCAGCCGTGGCAGGGGGACCACTGAAGCTTTCTTT
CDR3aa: CASRGRGTTEAFF

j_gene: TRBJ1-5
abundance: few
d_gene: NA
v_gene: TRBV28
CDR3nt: TGTGCCAGCAGTTTACAGGGCAAAGGTAATCAGCCCCAGCATTTT
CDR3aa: CASSLQGKGNQPQHF

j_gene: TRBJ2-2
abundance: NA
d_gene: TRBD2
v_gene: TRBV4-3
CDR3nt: TGCGCCAGCAGCCGAAACGGGAGGCGGGACACCGGGGAGCTGTTTTTT
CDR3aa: CASSRNGRRDTGELFF

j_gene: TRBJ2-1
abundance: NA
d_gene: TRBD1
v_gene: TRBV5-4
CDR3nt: TGTGCCAGCAGCTTCAATCCTACAGGGGGCAATGAGCAGTTCTTC
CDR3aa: CASSFNPTGGNEQFF

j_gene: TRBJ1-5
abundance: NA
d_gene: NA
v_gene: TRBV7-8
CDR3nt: TGTGCCAGCAGCTTCCCGACAGGCCTCTCACCCAATCAGCCCCAGCATTTT
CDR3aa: CASSFPTGLSPNQPQHF

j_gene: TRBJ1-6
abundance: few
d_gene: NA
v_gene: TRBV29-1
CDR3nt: TGCAGCGCCGCCTCAGGGATGGATAATTCACCCCTCCACTTT
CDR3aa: CSAASGMDNSPLHF

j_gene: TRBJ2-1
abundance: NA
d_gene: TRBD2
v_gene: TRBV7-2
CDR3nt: TGTGCCAGCAGCTTAGATGCTAGCGGGAGCTCCTACAATGAGCAGTTCTTC
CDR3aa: CASSLDASGSSYNEQFF

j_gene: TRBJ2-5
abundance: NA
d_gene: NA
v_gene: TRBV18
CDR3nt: TGTGCCAGCTCACCAAAAGGGATAGCGGCGCAAGAGACCCAGTACTTC
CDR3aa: CASSPKGIAAQETQYF

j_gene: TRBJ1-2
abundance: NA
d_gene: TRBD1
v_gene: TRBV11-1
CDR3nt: TGTGCCAGCAGCTCATTGGACAGGACAAACGAAAAAAACTATGGCTACACCTTC
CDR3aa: CASSSLDRTNEKNYGYTF

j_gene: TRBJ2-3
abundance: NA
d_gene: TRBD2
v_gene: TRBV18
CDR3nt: TGTGCCAGCTCACCACCCCGCGGGAGGGATCCAGATACGCAGTATTTT
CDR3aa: CASSPPRGRDPDTQYF

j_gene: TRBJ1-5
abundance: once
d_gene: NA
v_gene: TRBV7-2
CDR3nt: TGTGCCAGCAGCTTAAATCGGCGGGCAGAGGGTCCCCAGCATTTT
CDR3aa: CASSLNRRAEGPQHF

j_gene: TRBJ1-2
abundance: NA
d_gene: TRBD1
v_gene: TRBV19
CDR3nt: TGTGCCAGTAGTAAGGGACAGGAGCCCCCAGTATTCGGCTACACCTTC
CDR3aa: CASSKGQEPPVFGYTF

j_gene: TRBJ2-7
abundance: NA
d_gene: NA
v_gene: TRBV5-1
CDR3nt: TGCGCCAGCAGCTTGTATCAGGGGGGACCCTACGAGCAGTACTTC
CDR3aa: CASSLYQGGPYEQYF